This T cell receptor delta chain was captured in a study of gamma-delta T cells after stem cell transplantation. Of note for this clone: The junction and the germline gene differ at one end; a read error may be behind it.

The CDR3 length is 29 residues. Germline V CDR1 and CDR2: TSWWSYY, QGS. TCRdb reran clone calling via CATT on the RT-PCR reads. Of around 2,000 delta-chain clones in the sample, about 17% were seen once. The sample comprised gamma-delta T cells. The chain joins TRDV1 to TRDJ1; 12 bases agree with TRDD3. The clonotype comes from a human donor. It is not recorded whose cells these are; they may come from a transplant donor. This CDR3 reads CALGPREVPFTGGYRAGRWGRSSPDKIIF. CDR3 nucleotides: TGTGCTCTTGGACCCAGGGAGGTCCCCTTTACTGGGGGATACAGGGCTGGTCGTTGGGGTAGATCGAGCCCCGATAAAATCATCTTT.